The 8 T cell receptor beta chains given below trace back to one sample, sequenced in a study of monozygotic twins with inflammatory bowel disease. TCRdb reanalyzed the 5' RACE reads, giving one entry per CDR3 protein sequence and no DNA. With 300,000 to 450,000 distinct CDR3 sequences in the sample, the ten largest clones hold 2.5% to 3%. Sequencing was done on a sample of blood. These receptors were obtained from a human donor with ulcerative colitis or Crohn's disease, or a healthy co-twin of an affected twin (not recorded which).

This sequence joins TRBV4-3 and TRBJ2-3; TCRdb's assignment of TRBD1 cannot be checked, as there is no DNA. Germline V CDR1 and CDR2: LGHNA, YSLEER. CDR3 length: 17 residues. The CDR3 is CASSQVPVGAGADTQYF.

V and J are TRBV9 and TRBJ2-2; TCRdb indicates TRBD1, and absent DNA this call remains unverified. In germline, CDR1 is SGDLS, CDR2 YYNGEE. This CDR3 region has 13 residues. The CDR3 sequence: CASNSGGLGELFF.

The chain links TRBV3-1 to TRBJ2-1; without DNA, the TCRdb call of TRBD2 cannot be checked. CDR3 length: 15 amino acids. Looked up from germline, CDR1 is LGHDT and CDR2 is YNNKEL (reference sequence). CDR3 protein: CASSQDGGVTNEQFF.

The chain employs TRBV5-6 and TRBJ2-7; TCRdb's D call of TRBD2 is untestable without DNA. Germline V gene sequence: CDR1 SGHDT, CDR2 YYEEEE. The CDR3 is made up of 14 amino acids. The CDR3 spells CASSLRLRVGEQYF. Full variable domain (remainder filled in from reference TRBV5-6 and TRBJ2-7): DAGVTQSPTHLIKTRGQQVTLRCSPKSGHDTVSWYQQALGQGPQFIFQYYEEEERQRGNFPDRFSGHQFPNYSSELNVNALLLGDSALYLCASSLRLRVGEQYFGPGTRLTVT.

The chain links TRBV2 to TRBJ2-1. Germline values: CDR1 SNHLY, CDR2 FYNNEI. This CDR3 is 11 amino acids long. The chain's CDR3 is CASDDYNEQFF. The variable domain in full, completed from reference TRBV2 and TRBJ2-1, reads EPEVTQTPSHQVTQMGQEVILRCVPISNHLYFYWYRQILGQKVEFLVSFYNNEISEKSEIFDDQFSVERPDGSNFTLKIRSTKLEDSAMYFCASDDYNEQFFGPGTRLTVL.

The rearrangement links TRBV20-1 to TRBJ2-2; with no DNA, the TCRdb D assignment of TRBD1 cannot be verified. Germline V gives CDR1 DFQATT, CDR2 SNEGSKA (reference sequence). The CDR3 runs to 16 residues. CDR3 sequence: CSATYRTGENTGELFF.

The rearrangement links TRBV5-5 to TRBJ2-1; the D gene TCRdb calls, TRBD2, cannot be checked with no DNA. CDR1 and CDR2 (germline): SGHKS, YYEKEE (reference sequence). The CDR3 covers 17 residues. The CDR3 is CASSLTSGGHIYNEQFF.

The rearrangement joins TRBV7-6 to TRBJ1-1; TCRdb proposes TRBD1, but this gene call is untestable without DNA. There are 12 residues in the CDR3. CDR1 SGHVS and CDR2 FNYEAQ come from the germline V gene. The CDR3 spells CASRGPGGGAFF.